Sequencing of this T cell receptor beta chain was carried out in a study of blood T cells in healthy people across ages. On this clonotype: Antigen unknown. Relative to the germline gene, one junction end is altered; a read error may explain this.

Every sample yielded at least 7 million isolated PBMCs. Points from the study as a whole: Naive CD4+ cells and diversity were both higher in long-lived donors than in aged donors.

The use of a sample-barcoded 5' primer and a J-beta primer mix characterized a second PCR of about 7 to 12 cycles. A tag from a template-switch adaptor with 12 random nucleotides marked each cDNA molecule. MiXCR was run by TCRdb on the 5' RACE reads, yielding one entry per CDR3 protein. The sample comprises 800,000 to 900,000 distinct CDR3 sequences, around 68% of which are singletons, and 28% rests with the top ten. Sequenced sample: blood. This TCR derives from a man aged 25-45 years in good health.

The CDR3 region is CASSSGQGHGYTF. The CDR3 coding sequence is TGTGCCAGCAGCTCGGGACAGGGACATGGCTACACCTTT. The chain recombines TRBV7-8 with TRBJ1-2; 9 bases align to TRBD1. The CDR3 totals 13 residues. Germline-derived CDR1 and CDR2 are SGHVS and FQNEAQ.